Shown below are 23 T cell receptor beta chains from a single sample sequenced in a study of response to subunit inactivated influenza vaccine (dated by TCRdb to between 2018 and 2020). The method behind the library was RT-PCR. Instrument on record: Illumina HiSeq 2500. The raw public reads went through TCRdb reprocessing: fastp at Q25, MiXCR clone calling, in-frame beta chains kept. Records with the same CDR3 protein are collapsed into one entry carrying the most frequent genes and DNA. The sample has about 480,000 distinct CDR3 sequences on record, less than 30% of them singletons. The ten largest clonotypes hold 1.5% to 2% of the sample. Material: CD4+ T cells sorted from PBMCs, obtained 5 days after vaccination. All receptors derive from a man between 45 and 60 years old who received an inactivated influenza vaccine. Donor details come from another sample of the same person, matched by shared clones.

This clonotype was seen a handful of times. This rearrangement joins TRBV6-2 or TRBV6-3 to TRBJ2-5, with TRBD2 matching over 10 bases. The CDR3 totals 17 residues. V shed 4 bases, J shed 3 bases, and the junction held 11 bases outside the gene matches. From germline, CDR1 is MNHEY and CDR2 SVGEGT. The CDR3 reads CASSSQTLAGAKETQYF. For the CDR3, the DNA is TGTGCCAGCAGTTCACAGACGCTAGCGGGGGCGAAAGAGACCCAGTACTTC.

The V call is TRBV7-2, the J call TRBJ2-1; 12 bases match TRBD2. From germline, CDR1 is SGHTA and CDR2 FQGNSA. The CDR3 sequence is 17 residues long. Losses at the gene ends were 5 bases for V and 7 bases for J; bases not matched to a gene: 12. CDR3 nucleotides: TGTGCCAGCAGCCCGACTAGCGGGGGCCTCTTTCGGAATGAGCAGTTCTTC. Translation: CASSPTSGGLFRNEQFF.

This clonotype was observed a few times. The chain carries TRBV20-1 and TRBJ1-4; D possibly corresponds to TRBD1 (5 bases). V lost 6 bases and J lost 2, with 13 bases in between. The germline V gene has CDR1 DFQATT and CDR2 SNEGSKA (reference sequence). The CDR3 sequence is 14 residues long. CDR3 nucleotides: TGCAGTGCGATCCGGGGACCGACTAATGAAAAACTGTTTTTT. Protein product: CSAIRGPTNEKLFF.

This clonotype was counted many times. This chain joins TRBV7-8 and TRBJ2-2, with 9 bases identical to TRBD1. CDR1 is SGHVS, CDR2 FQNEAQ, per germline. This CDR3 has 15 residues. Trimming cost V 0 bases and J 5 bases; bases outside gene matches: 1. The CDR3 is CASSLAGQGTGELFF. CDR3 DNA: TGTGCCAGCAGCTTAGCGGGACAGGGAACCGGGGAGCTGTTTTTT. The complete variable domain, with remaining parts taken from reference TRBV7-8 and TRBJ2-2, reads GAGVSQSPRYKVAKRGQDVALRCDPISGHVSLFWYQQALGQGPEFLTYFQNEAQLDKSGLPSDRFFAERPEGSVSTLKIQRTQQEDSAVYLCASSLAGQGTGELFFGEGSRLTVL.

This clonotype has just a few counts. This chain joins TRBV12-3 or TRBV12-4 and TRBJ2-7; D possibly corresponds to TRBD1 (6 bases). Trimming pared 6 bases from V and 4 bases from J, leaving 16 bases between. CDR3 size: 14 residues. The DNA for the CDR3 is TGTGCCAGCAGGTCCCTCGGACAGAAATACGAGCAGTACTTC. Protein: CASRSLGQKYEQYF.

The CDR3 region is CASSFSRGAETQYF. In DNA, the CDR3 is TGTGCCAGCAGTTTTTCCCGTGGGGCGGAGACCCAGTACTTC. J is TRBJ2-5 and V is TRBV6-5, with D possibly TRBD1 on 5 matching bases. CDR1 and CDR2 (germline): MNHEY, SVGAGI. Trimming shortened V by 4 bases and J by 5 bases, and 14 bases separated the two germline ends. This CDR3 has 14 amino acids.

The sample holds a few counts of this clonotype. V and J are TRBV12-3 or TRBV12-4 and TRBJ2-3; perhaps TRBD2 as D (6 bases). The CDR3 consists of 13 residues. Trimming took 9 bases from V and 5 from J, leaving 15 bases between them. The CDR3 spells CASRNTGGDTQYF. The CDR3 DNA sequence: TGTGCCAGTCGGAACACCGGGGGAGATACGCAGTATTTT.

J is TRBJ2-7 and V is TRBV29-1; 10 positions agree with TRBD1. The CDR3 sequence is 13 residues long. Germline assignment: CDR1 SQVTM and CDR2 ANQGSEA. Germline trimming cut 5 bases from V and 3 bases from J; bases unmatched to any gene: 4. The CDR3 DNA reads as TGCAGCGTTTCCGGGACAGGGGACTACGAGCAGTACTTC. As protein: CSVSGTGDYEQYF.

In this sample, this clonotype turned up many times. The gene calls are TRBV12-3 or TRBV12-4 and TRBJ2-5; D is unresolved. The CDR3 consists of 11 residues. The V end lost 6 bases, the J end lost 2 bases, and 4 bases lay between the germline ends. The CDR3: CASRIQETQYF. The CDR3 nucleotides are TGTGCCAGCAGAATTCAAGAGACCCAGTACTTC.

V is TRBV24-1 and J is TRBJ1-4; TRBD1 agrees at 7 bases. CDR1 and CDR2 (germline): KGHDR, SFDVKD. J lost 6 bases, V lost 4 bases, and 7 bases had no gene match. This CDR3 has 15 residues. The CDR3 here is CATSDPGQTHEKLFF. DNA for the CDR3: TGTGCCACCAGTGACCCGGGACAGACCCATGAAAAACTGTTTTTT.

The chain is built from TRBV5-1 and TRBJ2-1; D remains unclear. The CDR3 has 15 residues. Per the germline V gene, CDR1 is SGHRS and CDR2 is YFSETQ. V lost 4 bases and J lost 0, with 11 bases in between. The CDR3 DNA sequence: TGCGCCAGCAGCATGGCGACTTTCTCCTACAATGAGCAGTTCTTC. It is translated as CASSMATFSYNEQFF.

The genes are TRBV4-3 and TRBJ2-1; D is unresolved. Germline V gives CDR1 LGHNA, CDR2 YSLEER. V was trimmed by 0 bases and J by 0 bases, leaving 15 bases between them. The CDR3 runs to 18 residues. In DNA form, the CDR3 reads TGCGCCAGCAGCCAAGAGGAGTGGAAGTTTAGCTCCTACAATGAGCAGTTCTTC. It encodes CASSQEEWKFSSYNEQFF.

This clonotype was counted ten times or more. The CDR3 DNA reads as TGTGCCAGCAGCCCTCGACACACGTACCAAGAGACCCAGTACTTC. Protein sequence: CASSPRHTYQETQYF. The chain combines TRBV5-5 with TRBJ2-5; no clear D. The CDR3 totals 15 residues. Trimming shortened V by 4 bases and J by 0 bases, and 13 bases separated the two germline ends. Per the germline V gene, CDR1 is SGHKS and CDR2 is YYEKEE (reference sequence).

CDR3: CAISDRVIDTDTQYF. In DNA, the CDR3 is TGTGCCATCAGTGATCGGGTGATTGACACAGATACGCAGTATTTT. The chain recombines TRBV10-3 with TRBJ2-3; D is unclear. The germline V gene has CDR1 ENHRY and CDR2 SYGVKD. The CDR3 extends over 15 amino acids. Trimming shortened V by 3 bases and J by 2 bases, and 12 bases separated the two germline ends.

In its sample, this clonotype was seen a few times. The rearrangement links TRBV24-1 to TRBJ2-7; D is uncertain. The CDR3 is made up of 13 amino acids. Germline V gene lookup returns CDR1 KGHDR and CDR2 SFDVKD. Trimming took off 4 bases at V and 3 bases at J, with 9 bases between the two ends. DNA of the CDR3: TGTGCCACCAGTGACCCCGTTGGCTACGAGCAGTACTTC. Protein: CATSDPVGYEQYF.

In this sample, this clonotype turned up a few times. As DNA, the CDR3 is TGTGCCAGCAGCCGAGCTGGGGGTACTGAAGCTTTCTTT. Translated: CASSRAGGTEAFF. This rearrangement joins TRBV7-9 to TRBJ1-1; perhaps TRBD1 as D (5 bases). Deletions cut 5 bases from V and 5 bases from J, with 12 bases between. Germline-derived CDR1 and CDR2 are SEHNR and FQNEAQ (reference sequence). The CDR3 has 13 amino acids.

This clonotype was detected only a few times. The CDR3 DNA reads as TGTGCCAGCGGGCAGGGGATCCCCTACGAGCAGTACTTC. Translated, it gives CASGQGIPYEQYF. V usage is TRBV12-3 or TRBV12-4 and J usage is TRBJ2-7; possibly TRBD1 for D (6 bases). Trimming removed 8 bases at V and 2 bases at J, with 13 bases between. This CDR3 has 13 amino acids.

The chain combines TRBV6-5 with TRBJ2-7, with D perhaps matching TRBD1 (9 bases). Trimming removed 0 bases from V and 6 bases from J, with 24 bases in between. The germline V gene has CDR1 MNHEY and CDR2 SVGAGI. The CDR3 is 18 residues long. In nucleotides, the CDR3 is TGTGCCAGCAGTTACTCGATAGCGGGACAGGGTGTGGATGGCGAGCAGTACTTC. It codes for CASSYSIAGQGVDGEQYF.

As regards this clonotype: Compared with germline, one end of the junction differs, possibly owing to a read error. CDR3 sequence reads: CASSQGPGNF. The CDR3 nucleotides read TGTGCCAGCAGCCAAGGACCGGGGAACTTC. The V call is TRBV11-3, the J call TRBJ2-7; D might be TRBD2 (5 bases). The length of the CDR3 is 10 residues. The germline V gene encodes CDR1 SGHNT and CDR2 YENEEA.

This CDR3 is CSARDRARETQYF. In nucleotides, the CDR3 is TGCAGTGCTAGAGATCGGGCGCGGGAGACCCAGTACTTC. The rearrangement links TRBV20-1 to TRBJ2-5, with no clear D. V shed 0 bases and J shed 5 bases, with 10 bases lying between them. The germline gives CDR1 DFQATT, CDR2 SNEGSKA (reference sequence). The CDR3 runs to 13 residues.

V usage is TRBV28 and J usage is TRBJ2-2; 7 positions agree with TRBD2. V dropped 6 bases and J dropped 4; count of bases not matched to a gene: 8. The CDR3 loop spans 15 amino acids. Germline values: CDR1 MDHEN, CDR2 SYDVKM. The CDR3 DNA reads as TGTGCCAGCAGGCGCGGGAGCGGACTCACCGGGGAGCTGTTTTTT. It translates to CASRRGSGLTGELFF.

V usage is TRBV7-3 and J usage is TRBJ2-1; 12 positions match TRBD2. CDR1 and CDR2 from the germline V gene are SGHTA and FQGTGA. This CDR3 has 16 amino acids. Unmatched junction bases numbered 7, after V lost 4 bases and J lost 6 bases. The CDR3 nucleotides read TGTGCCAGCAGCTCCCCGACTAGCGGGAGAATCAATGAGCAGTTCTTC. Protein sequence: CASSSPTSGRINEQFF.

V and J are TRBV20-1 and TRBJ2-3, with TRBD2 matching 8 bases. Trimming removed 5 bases from V and 4 bases from J; junction bases left unmatched: 11. The CDR3 sequence is 15 residues long. The germline V gene encodes CDR1 DFQATT and CDR2 SNEGSKA (reference sequence). The CDR3 sequence: CSAFRAGEGADTQYF. The DNA of the CDR3 is TGCAGTGCTTTCCGAGCGGGAGAGGGGGCAGATACGCAGTATTTT.